These T cell receptor beta chains were read from a single sample in a study of cytomegalovirus exposure and HLA in healthy donors. Repertoires were generated with immunoSEQ multiplex PCR, while TCRdb's copy carries only in-frame clones and drops some. In total, the table holds about 92,000 clones. Sequenced sample: PBMCs. The receptors stem from a man in his forties or fifties in good health and CMV-seropositive. Both conserved end residues are part of each CDR3. A D gene is named only where the DNA matches it firmly.

j_call v_call d_call cdr3_aa cdr3_nt
TRBJ1-1 TRBV7-5 NA CARSLDSSTNTEAFF TGTGCCAGAAGCTTAGATAGCTCGACGAACACTGAAGCTTTCTTT
TRBJ1-2 TRBV28 TRBD1 CASSPGQGTGYGYTF TGTGCCAGCAGCCCTGGACAGGGGACGGGCTATGGCTACACCTTC
TRBJ1-1 TRBV18 TRBD1 CASSQGVAEAFF TGTGCCAGCTCCCAGGGGGTGGCTGAAGCTTTCTTT
TRBJ1-5 TRBV29-1 TRBD1 CSVEDPEDGQDIQHF TGCAGCGTTGAAGATCCGGAGGATGGACAGGACATCCAGCATTTT
TRBJ1-1 TRBV7-2 NA CASSLMFGDTEAFF TGTGCCAGCAGCTTAATGTTCGGGGACACTGAAGCTTTCTTT
TRBJ1-1 TRBV5-1 TRBD1 CASSLGQVGEAFF TGCGCCAGCAGCCTAGGACAGGTCGGTGAAGCTTTCTTT
TRBJ2-1 TRBV19 NA CASSIRGAYNEQFF TGTGCCAGTAGTATAAGGGGCGCCTACAATGAGCAGTTCTTC
TRBJ1-1 TRBV10-3 NA CAISVFRDIRNTEAFF TGTGCCATCAGTGTTTTCCGGGACATACGGAACACTGAAGCTTTCTTT
TRBJ1-6 TRBV30 TRBD1 CAWSVIGTGDSPLHF TGTGCCTGGAGTGTCATAGGGACAGGGGATTCACCCCTCCACTTT
TRBJ2-1 TRBV9 TRBD1 CASSVEYYDRVGNEQFF TGTGCCAGCAGCGTAGAATACTACGACAGGGTGGGGAATGAGCAGTTCTTC